Each of the 32 T cell receptor beta chains below was sequenced from the same sample in a study of shared clonotypes between healthy human individuals (dated by TCRdb to the early 2020s). Receptor libraries were prepared by the immunoSEQ multiplex PCR assay. This immuneACCESS table, as held by TCRdb, lists in-frame sequences with V and J called but not all clones. Of the missing ones, under half trace to an unresolved V gene in checked studies; the others have no known cause. The sample yields around 2,000,000 clones; over 85% were counted once. Jointly, the top ten make up 0.13% of the sample. Sequenced input: naive CD4+ T cells sorted from blood. The meaning of the sample's cell subset or site label: CD45RA+ positively selected. All receptors come from a man aged 18 to 29 in good health.

This chain uses TRBV15 with TRBJ2-7, with 9 bases fitting TRBD1. CDR1 and CDR2 (germline): LNHNV, YYDKDF (reference sequence). V was clipped by 0 bases and J by 1 base; unmatched bases: 7. This CDR3 region has 17 residues. DNA of the CDR3: TGTGCCACCAGCAGAGATCACGGGACAGGGTCATCCTACGAGCAGTACTTC. The encoded protein is CATSRDHGTGSSYEQYF. Using reference TRBV15 and TRBJ2-7 for the parts outside the CDR3, the full variable domain is DAMVIQNPRYQVTQFGKPVTLSCSQTLNHNVMYWYQQKSSQAPKLLFHYYDKDFNNEADTPDNFQSRRPNTSFCFLDIRSPGLGDTAMYLCATSRDHGTGSSYEQYFGPGTRLTVT.

The chain combines TRBV6-5 with TRBJ2-3; 10 bases map to TRBD2. Per germline, CDR1 MNHEY and CDR2 SVGAGI. This CDR3 is built from 13 residues. J lost 8 bases, V lost 8 bases, and 7 bases had no gene match. CDR3 residues: CASRTAGGPTQYF. The CDR3 coding sequence is TGTGCCAGCCGGACAGCGGGAGGGCCTACGCAGTATTTT.

The rearrangement joins TRBV5-1 to TRBJ1-6; D is possibly TRBD1 (5 bases). CDR1 is SGHRS, CDR2 YFSETQ, per germline. Trimming shortened V by 4 bases and J by 12 bases, and 11 bases separated the two germline ends. The CDR3 extends over 12 amino acids. CDR3 residues: CASSRDFGPLHF. Here the CDR3 DNA reads TGCGCCAGCAGCCGGGACTTTGGACCCCTCCACTTT.

For this clone: The same CDR3 also results from other DNA sequences found in this sample. The chain recombines TRBV6-5 with TRBJ1-1; D is undetermined. CDR1 MNHEY and CDR2 SVGAGI come from the germline V gene. The CDR3 spans 13 residues. Trimming removed 0 bases at V and 7 bases at J, with 9 bases between. The CDR3 region is CASSYSRQSEAFF. For the CDR3, the DNA is TGTGCCAGCAGTTACTCGCGGCAGAGTGAAGCTTTCTTT.

On this clone: Other nucleotide sequences in the sample specify the same CDR3. The CDR3 protein is CASSLTLSTEAFF. In DNA form, the CDR3 reads TGTGCCAGCTCATTGACACTGTCCACTGAAGCTTTCTTT. The rearrangement joins TRBV18 to TRBJ1-1; D is ambiguous. Deletions cut 5 bases from V and 4 bases from J, with 11 bases between. This CDR3 has 13 amino acids. Germline V gives CDR1 KGHSH, CDR2 LQKENI.

This sequence joins TRBV7-2 and TRBJ2-2; 11 positions match TRBD2. Trimming took 4 bases from V and 7 from J; bases not matched to a gene: 5. Germline CDR1 is SGHTA and CDR2 is FQGNSA. The CDR3 loop spans 15 amino acids. This CDR3 is CASSSLAGAFGELFF. CDR3 in DNA: TGTGCCAGCAGCTCACTAGCGGGAGCTTTCGGGGAGCTGTTTTTT.

As regards this clone: The junction departs from germline at one end; a sequencing error may be responsible. CDR3 sequence reads: CASSAQNGGASHEQYF. The CDR3, as DNA: TGCGCCAGCAGCGCACAAAACGGGGGGGCCTCCCACGAGCAGTACTTC. The chain links TRBV5-1 to TRBJ2-7; 8 positions match TRBD2. CDR1 SGHRS and CDR2 YFSETQ come from the germline V gene. This CDR3 has 16 residues.

J is TRBJ2-3 and V is TRBV7-9; TRBD1 matches at 8 bases. Germline V gene sequence: CDR1 SEHNR, CDR2 FQNEAQ (reference sequence). The CDR3 is made up of 17 amino acids. V was clipped by 2 bases and J by 4 bases; unmatched bases: 11. In DNA form, the CDR3 reads TGTGCCAGCAGCTTAAGGACTCGGACAGGGTTGTCAGATACGCAGTATTTT. Its translation: CASSLRTRTGLSDTQYF.

To note about this clone: The sample holds other DNA sequences that translate to the same CDR3. The chain couples TRBV7-8 to TRBJ2-7; D is ambiguous. The CDR3 spans 11 residues. Germline CDR1 and CDR2: SGHVS and FQNEAQ. V was shortened by 4 bases and J by 3 bases, with 4 bases between the two germline ends. The CDR3 spells CASSSIYEQYF. In nucleotides, the CDR3 is TGTGCCAGCAGCTCTATCTACGAGCAGTACTTC.

The chain links TRBV5-1 to TRBJ2-1; D is perhaps TRBD2 (5 bases). Trimming removed 4 bases from V and 3 bases from J, with 11 bases in between. Germline values: CDR1 SGHRS, CDR2 YFSETQ. The CDR3 sequence is 14 residues long. The CDR3 is CASSRNGIYNEQFF. The CDR3 nucleotides read TGCGCCAGCAGCCGGAACGGGATCTACAATGAGCAGTTCTTC.

The chain is built from TRBV25-1 and TRBJ2-7, with 8 bases lining up with TRBD1. The CDR3 consists of 16 residues. Trimming cost V 5 bases and J 1 base; bases outside gene matches: 10. Germline V gene lookup returns CDR1 MGHDK and CDR2 SYGVNS. The DNA of the CDR3 is TGTGCCAGCAGTAGCGAGGACGGGACAGGTTCCTACGAGCAGTACTTC. Translating gives CASSSEDGTGSYEQYF.

V and J are TRBV10-3 and TRBJ2-3, with 12 positions matching TRBD2. Germline V gene lookup returns CDR1 ENHRY and CDR2 SYGVKD. The CDR3 extends over 16 amino acids. V trimming: 6 bases; J trimming: 1 base; junction bases outside the gene matches: 5. The CDR3 here is CAISELAGGGTDTQYF. Here the CDR3 DNA reads TGTGCCATCAGCGAACTAGCGGGAGGAGGCACAGATACGCAGTATTTT.

The J gene is TRBJ2-7, the V gene TRBV30; a weak D match, TRBD1 (5 bases). This CDR3 region has 13 residues. Germline CDR1 and CDR2: GTSNPN and SVGIG (reference sequence). V dropped 3 bases and J dropped 1 base, with 10 bases sitting between them. CDR3 in DNA: TGTGCCTGGAGGGCCAGGGCATCCTACGAGCAGTACTTC. It translates to CAWRARASYEQYF.

The chain carries TRBV6-5 and TRBJ2-7; 7 nucleotides match TRBD2. CDR1 and CDR2 (germline): MNHEY, SVGAGI. The CDR3 is made up of 15 amino acids. V gave up 4 bases and J gave up 2 bases; unmatched junction bases: 8. The CDR3 sequence is CASSWQRDKPYEQYF. The CDR3 DNA sequence: TGTGCCAGCAGTTGGCAGCGGGATAAACCCTACGAGCAGTACTTC.

J is TRBJ1-3 and V is TRBV29-1; possibly TRBD1 for D (5 bases). The ends were cut back, 3 bases at V and 4 bases at J, with 13 bases in the middle. The length of the CDR3 is 14 residues. The germline V gene encodes CDR1 SQVTM and CDR2 ANQGSEA. In DNA, the CDR3 is TGCAGCGTTGAGGATGGGGGAAAAGGAAACACCATATATTTT. Protein: CSVEDGGKGNTIYF.

The V call is TRBV19, the J call TRBJ1-2; D unresolved. V dropped 6 bases and J dropped 5 bases, with 13 bases sitting between them. Germline V gene lookup returns CDR1 LNHDA and CDR2 SQIVND (reference sequence). The CDR3 totals 13 residues. Here the CDR3 reads CASSPYTEYGYTF. CDR3 sequence (DNA): TGTGCCAGTAGCCCATATACGGAGTATGGCTACACCTTC.

A single count supports this clone. The J gene is TRBJ1-2, the V gene TRBV27; D is possibly TRBD1 (6 bases). Germline CDR1 and CDR2: MNHEY and SMNVEV (reference sequence). This CDR3 spans 14 amino acids. The V end lost 4 bases, the J end lost 0 bases, and 9 bases lay between the germline ends. CDR3 DNA sequence: TGTGCCAGCAGTTACAGGGTTTCTAACTATGGCTACACCTTC. As protein: CASSYRVSNYGYTF.

The chain links TRBV18 to TRBJ1-2, with D unclear. CDR1 and CDR2 (germline): KGHSH, LQKENI. The CDR3 runs 13 residues. V gave up 3 bases and J gave up 7 bases, with 12 bases separating them. The CDR3 DNA reads as TGTGCCAGCTCACCCGATCGGGAATCTGGCTACACCTTC. Protein sequence: CASSPDRESGYTF.

J is TRBJ1-6 and V is TRBV6-6; a weak D match, TRBD1 (5 bases). The CDR3 sequence is 15 residues long. The ends were cut back, 5 bases at V and 6 bases at J, with 14 bases in the middle. Per the germline V gene, CDR1 is MNHNY and CDR2 is SVGAGI (reference sequence). The CDR3 reads CASSRSPGPNSPLHF. The CDR3, as DNA: TGTGCCAGCAGTAGAAGTCCGGGACCTAATTCACCCCTCCACTTT.

This chain connects TRBV7-9 to TRBJ1-1; D call uncertain. The germline V gene encodes CDR1 SEHNR and CDR2 FQNEAQ (reference sequence). The V and J ends lost 7 bases and 12 bases respectively, with 24 bases between them. This CDR3 comprises 14 residues. DNA for the CDR3: TGTGCCAGCATTCGGAGTTCGGGCCCCCGGGAAACTTTCTTT. Translating it yields CASIRSSGPRETFF.

The chain links TRBV4-1 to TRBJ2-5; TRBD1 aligns across 9 bases. Germline CDR1 is MGHRA and CDR2 is YSYEKL. This CDR3 contains 15 residues. V lost 0 bases and J lost 5; bases outside the gene matches: 4. The chain's CDR3 is CASSQDGTGYETQYF. CDR3 nucleotide sequence: TGCGCCAGCAGCCAAGATGGGACAGGGTACGAGACCCAGTACTTC.

This chain joins TRBV7-4 and TRBJ2-7, with no clear D. From germline, CDR1 is SGHVT and CDR2 SQSDAQ. This CDR3 has 16 residues. Trimming shortened V by 3 bases and J by 3 bases, and 18 bases separated the two germline ends. In DNA form, the CDR3 reads TGTGCCAGCAGCTTTCTTCCGTTCGACCCAGGCTACGAGCAGTACTTC. Translating it yields CASSFLPFDPGYEQYF.

This clone was recorded once. V and J are TRBV5-4 and TRBJ2-2, with 9 bases aligning to TRBD1. Germline CDR1 SGHNT, CDR2 YYREEE (reference sequence). V trimming: 4 bases; J trimming: 2 bases; junction bases outside the gene matches: 6. The length of the CDR3 is 16 residues. Written as DNA, the CDR3 is TGTGCCAGCAGCCGAGGACAGGGGCGTAACACCGGGGAGCTGTTTTTT. Encoded protein: CASSRGQGRNTGELFF.

The rearrangement uses TRBV6-6 and TRBJ2-1; D is ambiguous. Germline CDR1 reads MNHNY; CDR2 reads SVGAGI (reference sequence). The CDR3 extends over 15 amino acids. Deletions cut 7 bases from V and 2 bases from J, with 15 bases between. Written as DNA, the CDR3 is TGTGCCAGCACCAAGGTATTGTTCGCCTACAATGAGCAGTTCTTC. Its translation: CASTKVLFAYNEQFF.

This chain joins TRBV6-1 and TRBJ2-7; 9 nucleotides agree with TRBD2. V lost 10 bases, J lost 2 bases, and 12 bases stayed unmatched. CDR1 MNHNS and CDR2 SASEGT come from the germline V gene. CDR3 length equals 15 residues. DNA of the CDR3: TGTGCCACCAGCCCCACTAGCGGGTTGACCTACGAGCAGTACTTC. It is translated as CATSPTSGLTYEQYF.

A note on this clone: One junction end does not reproduce the germline sequence, and a read error may be involved. Within the sample, other DNA sequences also encode this same CDR3. J is TRBJ2-2 and V is TRBV20-1; D gene unclear. CDR1 and CDR2 from the germline V gene are DFQATT and SNEGSKA (reference sequence). CDR3 length: 11 residues. CDR3 sequence (DNA): TGCAGTGCCAGAGACACCGGGGAGCTGTTTTTT. This translates into CSARDTGELFF.

This sequence joins TRBV6-1 and TRBJ2-7; TRBD2 agrees at 7 bases. With V trimmed by 1 base and J by 3 bases, 6 bases remained unmatched. CDR1 is MNHNS, CDR2 SASEGT, per germline. There are 15 residues in the CDR3. As DNA, the CDR3 is TGTGCCAGCAGTGAAGGGCCCCAGCGGGGCTACGAGCAGTACTTC. This translates into CASSEGPQRGYEQYF.

The V gene is TRBV5-1, the J gene TRBJ1-6; D not resolved. Germline-derived CDR1 and CDR2 are SGHRS and YFSETQ. Trimming left V 4 bases short and J 0 bases short, with 8 bases between. This CDR3 has 15 amino acids. CDR3 coding DNA: TGCGCCAGCAGCGAGGGCAGCTCCTATAATTCACCCCTCCACTTT. Translating gives CASSEGSSYNSPLHF.

This clone has just one count. Germline is not matched at one junction end, which may reflect a read error. The V and J genes are TRBV30 and TRBJ1-1; TRBD1 matches at 8 bases. Germline loops: CDR1 GTSNPN, CDR2 SVGIG (reference sequence). CDR3 length: 14 amino acids. CDR3: CAGSGQGARTEAFF. The CDR3 nucleotides are TGTGCCGGGAGTGGGCAGGGGGCGCGGACTGAAGCTTTCTTT.

This chain uses TRBV30 with TRBJ2-2; 7 bases map to TRBD1. The CDR3 has 15 amino acids. The germline CDR1 and CDR2 sequences are GTSNPN and SVGIG (reference sequence). Trimming took 2 bases from V and 7 from J; bases not matched to a gene: 10. The CDR3 protein is CAWSLTGAKVGELFF. In DNA, the CDR3 is TGTGCCTGGAGTCTCACAGGGGCCAAGGTCGGGGAGCTGTTTTTT.

To note about this clone: Other DNA sequences in the sample encode the same CDR3. The J gene is TRBJ2-2, the V gene TRBV19; D gene unclear. Trimming shortened V by 3 bases and J by 0 bases, and 5 bases separated the two germline ends. This CDR3 is built from 14 residues. Germline V gene lookup returns CDR1 LNHDA and CDR2 SQIVND (reference sequence). The CDR3 DNA reads as TGTGCCAGTAGTATTGGACCGAACACCGGGGAGCTGTTTTTT. It yields the protein CASSIGPNTGELFF.

The rearrangement uses TRBV28 and TRBJ2-1, with D tentatively TRBD1 (5 bases). From germline, CDR1 is MDHEN and CDR2 SYDVKM. This CDR3 region has 13 residues. V lost 6 bases to trimming and J lost 7 bases, with 13 bases between them. The CDR3 loop is CASSGWGRNEQFF. The CDR3 DNA is TGTGCCAGCAGCGGGTGGGGCCGGAATGAGCAGTTCTTC. The variable domain in full, with the rest retrieved from reference TRBV28 and TRBJ2-1, is DVKVTQSSRYLVKRTGEKVFLECVQDMDHENMFWYRQDPGLGLRLIYFSYDVKMKEKGDIPEGYSVSREKKERFSLILESASTNQTSMYLCASSGWGRNEQFFGPGTRLTVL.